A single sample gave rise to the 7 T cell receptor beta chains below, sequenced in a study of beta chain features in type 1 diabetes listed by TCRdb under 2018. What the research found in general, with its limitations: Type 1 diabetes patients showed a moderate but significant shortening of TCRB CDR3 length in all four CD4+ subsets.

Library construction relied on the immunoSEQ multiplex PCR assay. The High Capacity cDNA Reverse Transcription Kit was used to reverse transcribe all of the isolated RNA, meaning that expressed TCRB transcripts were what got sequenced. Held by TCRdb, this immuneACCESS table contains in-frame sequences only and omits some clones. Under half of the omission traces to an unresolved V gene where checked; the cause of the rest is unknown. This sample is represented by about 120,000 clones; approximately 15% of them were singletons. Clones ranked in the top ten supply 2.6% of the sample. The antigens these receptors bind are not known. Source material: central memory CD4+ T cells from blood. The source of these receptors is a man younger than 30 with type 1 diabetes.

The V and J genes are TRBV9 and TRBJ2-3; D ambiguous. V dropped 0 bases and J dropped 0 bases, with 11 bases sitting between them. The germline V gene encodes CDR1 SGDLS and CDR2 YYNGEE. The CDR3 has 16 amino acids. CDR3 DNA sequence: TGTGCCAGCAGCGTAGATGTATACTCTAGCACAGATACGCAGTATTTT. Translating it yields CASSVDVYSSTDTQYF.

The chain links TRBV21-1 to TRBJ1-1. TRBV21-1 is a known pseudogene. CDR3 length: 15 amino acids. The CDR3 spells CASSAPGCGDTEAFF. The DNA for the CDR3 is TGTGCCAGCAGCGCCCCCGGGTGCGGGGACACTGAAGCTTTCTTT.

This clone was seen more than once but under ten times. V and J are TRBV28 and TRBJ1-1; D is unresolved. Germline CDR1 reads MDHEN; CDR2 reads SYDVKM. V was pared by 3 bases and J by 2 bases, with 10 bases between. This CDR3 comprises 14 residues. CDR3 region: CASSFVGPNTEAFF. CDR3 bases: TGTGCCAGCAGTTTCGTGGGTCCAAACACTGAAGCTTTCTTT.

The chain combines TRBV5-1 with TRBJ1-1; D is unclear. V lost 0 bases and J 9 bases, leaving 21 bases between the germline ends. The length of the CDR3 is 16 residues. Germline V lookup: CDR1 SGHRS, CDR2 YFSETQ. The chain's CDR3 is CASSLGILGITAKAFF. DNA of the CDR3: TGCGCCAGCAGCTTGGGGATCCTAGGGATAACGGCCAAAGCTTTCTTT.

In the case of this clone: This may come from a read error, since a much larger clone is one base off. J is TRBJ2-3 and V is TRBV7-6; no definite D call. This CDR3 is built from 14 residues. Trimming cost V 5 bases and J 4 bases, with 13 bases left between them. Looked up from germline, CDR1 is SGHVS and CDR2 is FNYEAQ. The CDR3 protein is CASSKSRMADTQYF. CDR3 coding DNA: TGTGCCAGCAGCAAATCCAGGATGGCAGATACGCAGTATTTT.

The chain carries TRBV18 and TRBJ1-1; D might be TRBD1 (5 bases). Trimming left V 3 bases short and J 1 base short, with 15 bases between. The CDR3 loop spans 16 amino acids. Germline CDR1 and CDR2: KGHSH and LQKENI. In nucleotides, the CDR3 is TGTGCCAGCTCACCCGGCAGGGAAGGTACGAACACTGAAGCTTTCTTT. It is translated as CASSPGREGTNTEAFF.

There are a few counts of this clone. The germline gene is not matched at one end of the junction; a read error may be the cause. The chain links TRBV29-1 to TRBJ2-5; D unclear. CDR3 length: 9 residues. Germline V gives CDR1 SQVTM, CDR2 ANQGSEA. CDR3 loop: CSVDETRYF. The CDR3 DNA reads as TGCAGCGTTGACGAGACCCGGTACTTC.